Below, 18 T cell receptor beta chains from the same sample are listed, as sequenced in a study of cytomegalovirus exposure and HLA in healthy donors. Generated by immunoSEQ multiplex PCR, the TCRdb table keeps only in-frame clones and is missing some. The sample yields around 300,000 clones, around 85% seen once. Material: PBMCs. The receptors shown here come from a woman aged 18-29 years in good health and CMV-seronegative.

V usage is TRBV5-4 and J usage is TRBJ1-1; the match to TRBD1 covers 7 bases. CDR1 is SGHNT, CDR2 YYREEE, per germline (reference sequence). The CDR3 has 17 residues. Germline trimming cut 4 bases from V and 1 base from J; bases unmatched to any gene: 13. The CDR3 loop reads CASSHLVKTGQNTEAFF. Here the CDR3 DNA reads TGTGCCAGCAGCCACCTGGTTAAGACAGGGCAGAACACTGAAGCTTTCTTT. The full variable domain, completed using reference TRBV5-4 and TRBJ1-1, is ETGVTQSPTHLIKTRGQQVTLRCSSQSGHNTVSWYQQALGQGPQFIFQYYREEENGRGNFPPRFSGLQFPNYSSELNVNALELDDSALYLCASSHLVKTGQNTEAFFGQGTRLTVV.

J is TRBJ2-7 and V is TRBV14; 9 bases map to TRBD1. V lost 7 bases to trimming and J lost 2 bases; unmatched junction nucleotides: 12. Germline CDR1 is SGHDN and CDR2 is FVKESK. The CDR3 runs to 16 residues. For the CDR3, the DNA is TGTGCCAGCACCCTAATACCGGGACAGGGAGCCTACGAGCAGTACTTC. This codes for CASTLIPGQGAYEQYF.

Turning to this clone: One end of the junction does not line up with germline, which may come from a read error. J is TRBJ2-1 and V is TRBV30, with D tentatively TRBD1 (5 bases). This CDR3 region has 10 residues. The germline CDR1 and CDR2 sequences are GTSNPN and SVGIG (reference sequence). The CDR3 protein is CASSGIGRVF. Written as DNA, the CDR3 is TGTGCCTCTTCAGGGATAGGCAGGGTCTTC.

The rearrangement joins TRBV29-1 to TRBJ2-2; 16 nucleotides align to TRBD2. Germline-derived CDR1 and CDR2 are SQVTM and ANQGSEA. There are 17 residues in the CDR3. After removal of 5 bases from V and 2 bases from J, the junction contained 5 bases not matched to a gene. The CDR3 DNA reads TGCAGCGTTTGGGGACTAGCGGGAGGGCCTAACACCGGGGAGCTGTTTTTT. This translates into CSVWGLAGGPNTGELFF.

The CDR3 DNA sequence: TGTGCCAGCAGCTCATGGACCGACAGGATGAACACTGAAGCTTTCTTT. Translating it yields CASSSWTDRMNTEAFF. The V and J genes are TRBV11-2 and TRBJ1-1, with a tentative D call TRBD1 (6 bases). With 4 bases removed from V and 0 bases from J, the gap between germline ends came to 15 bases. The length of the CDR3 is 16 residues. Looked up from germline, CDR1 is SGHAT and CDR2 is FQNNGV.

The CDR3 region has the DNA TGTGCCAGCAGTTATACCCCCGGGGGCCAAGAGACCCAGTACTTC. It translates to CASSYTPGGQETQYF. V is TRBV6-5 and J is TRBJ2-5; tentative D call: TRBD2 (6 bases). With 3 bases removed from V and 1 base from J, the gap between germline ends came to 12 bases. The CDR3 is made up of 15 amino acids. Looked up from germline, CDR1 is MNHEY and CDR2 is SVGAGI.

The rearrangement joins TRBV14 to TRBJ2-1; 9 bases map to TRBD1. CDR3 length: 15 residues. CDR1 and CDR2 (germline): SGHDN, FVKESK. V lost 0 bases and J lost 7; bases outside the gene matches: 4. The DNA for the CDR3 is TGTGCCAGCAGCCAAGAAGGGACAGGGAGAAATGAGCAGTTCTTC. Its protein is CASSQEGTGRNEQFF.

This rearrangement joins TRBV7-2 to TRBJ1-2; maybe TRBD1 (6 bases). CDR1 SGHTA and CDR2 FQGNSA come from the germline V gene. This CDR3 region has 13 residues. Trimming shortened V by 8 bases and J by 4 bases, and 14 bases separated the two germline ends. The CDR3 is CASGQRGGYGYTF. In DNA form, the CDR3 reads TGTGCCAGCGGTCAAAGGGGGGGCTATGGCTACACCTTC.

This clone was picked up a small number of times. The gene calls are TRBV5-1 and TRBJ1-1, with 7 bases matching TRBD1. Germline V gives CDR1 SGHRS, CDR2 YFSETQ. The CDR3 has 12 residues. The ends lost 3 bases at V and 5 bases at J; junction bases unmatched: 1. CDR3 coding DNA: TGCGCCAGCAGCTCCAGGGGGACTGAAGCTTTCTTT. Its translation is CASSSRGTEAFF.

This clone was detected only once. The chain carries TRBV4-1 and TRBJ2-3; a possible D gene is TRBD2 (5 bases). This CDR3 comprises 14 residues. Germline V lookup: CDR1 MGHRA, CDR2 YSYEKL. Trimming removed 0 bases at V and 8 bases at J, with 12 bases between. The CDR3 DNA reads TGCGCCAGCAGCCAAGATTCCCTAGCAGGTACGCAGTATTTT. It translates to CASSQDSLAGTQYF.

The chain employs TRBV5-1 and TRBJ2-7; D not certain. V was trimmed by 3 bases and J by 3 bases, leaving 7 bases between them. From germline, CDR1 is SGHRS and CDR2 YFSETQ. The CDR3 sequence is 12 residues long. Here the CDR3 reads CASSSNSYEQYF. In nucleotides, the CDR3 is TGCGCCAGCAGCTCTAACAGCTACGAGCAGTACTTC.

This clone was seen a single time. This chain joins TRBV28 and TRBJ2-7; 7 bases are a match to TRBD1. Trimming at V came to 5 bases and at J to 4 bases, leaving 11 bases not matched to a gene. This CDR3 region has 15 residues. Germline CDR1 reads MDHEN; CDR2 reads SYDVKM. This CDR3 reads CASSTFEGARYEQYF. DNA of the CDR3: TGTGCCAGCAGTACTTTCGAGGGGGCGCGGTACGAGCAGTACTTC.

The chain combines TRBV6-5 with TRBJ1-2; the D gene is possibly TRBD1 (5 bases). The germline gives CDR1 MNHEY, CDR2 SVGAGI. This CDR3 comprises 13 residues. V shed 0 bases and J shed 7 bases, with 9 bases lying between them. CDR3 DNA: TGTGCCAGCAGTTACTCCGCAGGGTTTGGCTACACCTTC. Translation: CASSYSAGFGYTF.

CDR3 protein: CASSSNRATDTQYF. In DNA form, the CDR3 reads TGCGCCAGCAGCAGCAACAGGGCCACAGATACGCAGTATTTT. The chain uses TRBV5-1 and TRBJ2-3; tentatively, D is TRBD1 (6 bases). Looked up from germline, CDR1 is SGHRS and CDR2 is YFSETQ. This CDR3 contains 14 residues. Trimming removed 4 bases at V and 2 bases at J, with 11 bases between.

This chain connects TRBV19 to TRBJ2-1, with D maybe TRBD2 (5 bases). Germline CDR1 reads LNHDA; CDR2 reads SQIVND (reference sequence). The CDR3 has 14 amino acids. V lost 7 bases, J lost 3 bases, and 13 bases lay in between. The chain's CDR3 is CASKVGVDYNEQFF. In nucleotides, the CDR3 is TGTGCCAGTAAGGTGGGAGTCGACTACAATGAGCAGTTCTTC.

The chain couples TRBV11-1 to TRBJ2-1, with D uncertain. Germline V gives CDR1 SGHAT, CDR2 FQDESV (reference sequence). The CDR3 spans 14 residues. V lost 5 bases and J lost 7, with 15 bases in between. The CDR3 sequence: CASSPRLVRNEQFF. CDR3 in DNA: TGTGCCAGCAGCCCCCGGCTAGTACGTAATGAGCAGTTCTTC. Looking up the rest from reference TRBV11-1 and TRBJ2-1 gives the full variable domain: EAEVAQSPRYKITEKSQAVAFWCDPISGHATLYWYRQILGQGPELLVQFQDESVVDDSQLPKDRFSAERLKGVDSTLKIQPAELGDSAMYLCASSPRLVRNEQFFGPGTRLTVL.

The chain carries TRBV25-1 and TRBJ1-2, with 12 bases that match TRBD1. Trimming took 3 bases from V and 7 from J; bases not matched to a gene: 6. The CDR3 runs 15 residues. The germline V gene encodes CDR1 MGHDK and CDR2 SYGVNS. The CDR3 nucleotides read TGTGCCAGCAGTGAGAGGGACAGGGGGCGGGGTGGCTACACCTTC. It yields the protein CASSERDRGRGGYTF.

The CDR3 DNA reads TGCGCCAGCAGCCAATCCCCGCTGAAGGCACTATCGAACACCGGGGAGCTGTTTTTT. Protein product: CASSQSPLKALSNTGELFF. The chain joins TRBV4-1 to TRBJ2-2; D unclear. CDR3 size: 19 residues. V shed 2 bases and J shed 0 bases, with 19 bases lying between them. Germline V gives CDR1 MGHRA, CDR2 YSYEKL.